The clone carrying this T cell receptor beta chain appeared a few times. A far bigger clonotype differs at one base, so this is likely a read error. The data derive from a study of read filtering for tumor transcriptome and immune sequencing. About the study: By R-ISS, stages I, II and III held about 8, 15 and 7 patients. TCR-mapped reads were about 4 to 10.27 million with IR-seq versus about 85 to 1,300 with RNA-seq.

CDR3 size: 13 residues. CDR1 SGHRS and CDR2 YFSETQ come from the germline V gene. From 400 to 450 ng of RNA, a library with molecular barcoded alpha/delta and beta/gamma adaptors was made. Each CDR3 protein gets one entry after TCRdb re-called the reads with MiXCR. The sample shows 85,000 to 100,000 distinct CDR3 sequences, 20% to 25% of them seen only once. J is TRBJ1-6 and V is TRBV5-1; TRBD1 is a possible D gene (6 bases). The sequenced material came from a population of CD138-negative cells sorted from bone marrow. This clonotype was obtained from a donor over 35 with multiple myeloma. The CDR3 protein is CASRTRGDTEALF. In DNA, the CDR3 is TGCGCCAGCAGAACTAGGGGGGACACTGAAGCTCTCTTT.